This TCR beta chain was sequenced for a study of blood T cell repertoires in COVID-19. Overall study: In each case, the material was cDNA or gDNA derived from T cells, B-cell-depleted T cells, or PBMCs.

Original methodology: Amplified reference gene primers provided the basis for estimating nucleated cell counts. The repertoire was sequenced with immunoSEQ multiplex PCR; TCRdb's copy has only in-frame clones and lacks some. V and J calls and clone size follow that table, whereas D and trimming were derived from the DNA. The profile shows 200,000 or so clones, 80% to 90% of them singletons. V shed 3 bases and J shed 4 bases, with 12 bases lying between them. The germline CDR1 and CDR2 sequences are MNHEY and SMNVEV (reference sequence). The CDR3 is made up of 14 amino acids. The TCR comes from a man in his 60s with acute or convalescent COVID-19. The chain links TRBV27 to TRBJ2-5, with unresolved D. The sample consisted of peripheral blood. The CDR3 sequence is CASSFDLDRETQYF. The CDR3 nucleotides are TGTGCCAGCAGTTTCGACTTAGATCGAGAGACCCAGTACTTC.